The T cell receptor beta chain described here comes from a study of blood T cell repertoires in COVID-19. In the study overall: Material from acute and convalescent COVID-19 was sourced from the United States, Italy and Spain. Sample material is recorded as cDNA or gDNA derived from T cells, B-cell-depleted T cells, or PBMCs.

Some clones are missing from TCRdb's copy, which holds only in-frame ones; the method was immunoSEQ multiplex PCR. The repertoire includes about 220,000 clones, approximately 83% of them detected once, and approximately 1.4% sits in the top ten. Specimen: PBMCs or T cells enriched from blood (not recorded which). The TCR sequence derives from a woman aged 35 to 49 with acute COVID-19.

DNA for the CDR3: TGTGCCAGCTCACCAATGCAGGGGTCCTACGAGCAGTACTTC. It encodes CASSPMQGSYEQYF. The V and J genes are TRBV18 and TRBJ2-7; a weak D match, TRBD1 (6 bases). The V and J ends lost 2 bases and 1 base respectively, with 9 bases between them. Germline V gene sequence: CDR1 KGHSH, CDR2 LQKENI. This CDR3 region has 14 residues.